These 3 T cell receptor beta chains originate from one sample sequenced in a study of T-cell memory formation after mild COVID-19. TCRdb independently ran MiXCR on the 5' RACE reads; one entry per CDR3 protein. The table lists 250,000 or so distinct CDR3 sequences, 8% to 9.5% of them singletons. The material sequenced was PBMCs or a T cell subset sorted from them (not recorded which). The receptors come from a man aged 18 to 35 who had mild COVID-19 (a few samples of this study predate the infection). Cell type and time point are not known.

The chain has TRBV10-2 and TRBJ1-1, with 8 bases fitting TRBD1. V shed 7 bases, J shed 3 bases, and the junction held 4 bases outside the gene matches. The CDR3 loop spans 13 amino acids. The V gene's germline CDR1 is WSHSY and CDR2 SAAADI. CDR3 sequence (DNA): TGCGCCAGCAAAGGACAGGGTCACACTGAAGCTTTCTTT. Its protein product is CASKGQGHTEAFF.

The chain joins TRBV7-9 to TRBJ2-3; D might be TRBD2 (6 bases). Germline lookup yields CDR1 SEHNR and CDR2 FQNEAQ (reference sequence). This CDR3 contains 14 residues. The germline V and J ends were trimmed by 1 base and 6 bases, with 11 bases remaining between them. This chain's CDR3 is CASSLGLGVDTQYF. Written as DNA, the CDR3 is TGTGCCAGCAGCTTAGGACTAGGGGTCGATACGCAGTATTTT.

There are many counts of this clonotype. The V call is TRBV4-3, the J call TRBJ2-1, with D hard to call. This CDR3 spans 16 amino acids. From germline, CDR1 is LGHNA and CDR2 YSLEER. The V gene lost 0 bases and the J gene lost 9 bases, with 18 bases spanning the gap. The CDR3 DNA sequence: TGCGCCAGCAGCCAAGATCCGGTAGGGTCGTCGGGTGAGCAGTTCTTC. This gives the protein CASSQDPVGSSGEQFF.